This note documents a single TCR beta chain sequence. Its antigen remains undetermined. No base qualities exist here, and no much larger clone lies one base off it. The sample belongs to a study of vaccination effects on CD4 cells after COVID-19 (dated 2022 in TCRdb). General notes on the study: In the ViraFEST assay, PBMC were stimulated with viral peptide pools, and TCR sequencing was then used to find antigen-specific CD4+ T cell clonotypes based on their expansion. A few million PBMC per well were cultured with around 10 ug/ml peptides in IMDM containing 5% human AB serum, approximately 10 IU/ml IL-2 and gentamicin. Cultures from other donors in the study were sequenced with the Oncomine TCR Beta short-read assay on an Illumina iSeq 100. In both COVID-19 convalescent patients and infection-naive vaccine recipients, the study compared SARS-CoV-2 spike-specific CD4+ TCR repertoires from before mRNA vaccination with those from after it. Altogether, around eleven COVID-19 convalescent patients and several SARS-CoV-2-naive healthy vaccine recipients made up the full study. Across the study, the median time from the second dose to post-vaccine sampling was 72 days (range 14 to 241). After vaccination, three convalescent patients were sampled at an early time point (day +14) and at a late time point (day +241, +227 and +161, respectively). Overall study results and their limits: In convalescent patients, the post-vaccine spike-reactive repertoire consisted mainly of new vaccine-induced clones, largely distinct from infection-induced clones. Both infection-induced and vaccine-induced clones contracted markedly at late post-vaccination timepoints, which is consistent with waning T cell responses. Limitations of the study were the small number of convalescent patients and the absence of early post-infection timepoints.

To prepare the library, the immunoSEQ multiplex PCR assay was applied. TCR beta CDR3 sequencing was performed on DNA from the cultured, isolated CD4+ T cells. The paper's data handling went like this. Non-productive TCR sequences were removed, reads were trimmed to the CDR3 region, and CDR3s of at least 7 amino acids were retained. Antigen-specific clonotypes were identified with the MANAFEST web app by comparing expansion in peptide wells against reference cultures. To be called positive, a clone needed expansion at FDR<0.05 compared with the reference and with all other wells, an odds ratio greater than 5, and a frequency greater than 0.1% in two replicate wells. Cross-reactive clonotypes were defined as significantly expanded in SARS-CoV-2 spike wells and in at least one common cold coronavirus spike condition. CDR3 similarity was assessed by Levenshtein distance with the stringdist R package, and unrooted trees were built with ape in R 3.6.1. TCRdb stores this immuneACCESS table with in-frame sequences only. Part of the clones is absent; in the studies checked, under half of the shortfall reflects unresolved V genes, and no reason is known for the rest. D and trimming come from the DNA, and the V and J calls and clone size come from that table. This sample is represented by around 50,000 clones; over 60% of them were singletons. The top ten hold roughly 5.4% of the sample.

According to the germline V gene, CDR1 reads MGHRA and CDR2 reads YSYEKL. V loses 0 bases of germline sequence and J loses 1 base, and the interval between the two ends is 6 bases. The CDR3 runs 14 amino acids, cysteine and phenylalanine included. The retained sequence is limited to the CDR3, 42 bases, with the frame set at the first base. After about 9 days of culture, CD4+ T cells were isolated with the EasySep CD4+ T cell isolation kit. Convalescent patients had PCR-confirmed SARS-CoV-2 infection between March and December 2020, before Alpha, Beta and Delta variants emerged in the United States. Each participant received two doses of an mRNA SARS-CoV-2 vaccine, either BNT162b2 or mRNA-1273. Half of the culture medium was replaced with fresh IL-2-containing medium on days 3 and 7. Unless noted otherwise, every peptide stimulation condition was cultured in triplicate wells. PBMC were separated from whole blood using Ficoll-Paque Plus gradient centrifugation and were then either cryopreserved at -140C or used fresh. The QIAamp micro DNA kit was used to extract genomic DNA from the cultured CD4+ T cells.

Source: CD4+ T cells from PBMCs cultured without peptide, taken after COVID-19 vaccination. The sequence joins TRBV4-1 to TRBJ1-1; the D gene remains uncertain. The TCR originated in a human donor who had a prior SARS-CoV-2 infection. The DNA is TGCGCCAGCAGCCAAGATTCGGGGAACACTGAAGCTTTCTTT. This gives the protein CASSQDSGNTEAFF.